Below are 2 T cell receptor beta chains sequenced from a single sample in a study of tumor-infiltrating lymphocytes in localized non-small cell lung cancer. Libraries were prepared by immunoSEQ multiplex PCR; TCRdb keeps only in-frame clonotypes and omits some of them. The sample holds fewer than 8,000 clones, roughly 69% seen once. Sequencing input: uninvolved lung tissue not adjacent to the tumor. The origin of the receptors is a human donor with non-small cell lung cancer.

This rearrangement joins TRBV18 to TRBJ1-5; D perhaps matches TRBD1 (5 bases). The germline V and J ends were trimmed by 2 bases and 4 bases, with 21 bases remaining between them. Germline V lookup: CDR1 KGHSH, CDR2 LQKENI. The CDR3 loop spans 18 amino acids. The CDR3 nucleotides are TGTGCCAGCTCACCATCCCTCATCGGCGCAGGGAGTAATCAGCCCCAGCATTTT. Translating it yields CASSPSLIGAGSNQPQHF. The full variable domain, completed using reference TRBV18 and TRBJ1-5, is NAGVMQNPRHLVRRRGQEARLRCSPMKGHSHVYWYRQLPEEGLKFMVYLQKENIIDESGMPKERFSAEFPKEGPSILRIQQVVRGDSAAYFCASSPSLIGAGSNQPQHFGDGTRLSIL.

This clone was seen a single time. V is TRBV30 and J is TRBJ2-1; D is undetermined. Trimming removed 2 bases from V and 3 bases from J, with 5 bases in between. Germline CDR1 is GTSNPN and CDR2 is SVGIG (reference sequence). The CDR3 spans 12 residues. The CDR3 nucleotides are TGTGCCTGGAGTCTAGTCTACAATGAGCAGTTCTTC. Amino acid sequence: CAWSLVYNEQFF.